Each of the 4 T cell receptor beta chains below was sequenced from the same sample in a study of T-cell memory formation after mild COVID-19. TCRdb fed the 5' RACE reads into MiXCR, producing one record per CDR3 protein. The profile covers about 340,000 distinct CDR3 sequences, with about 20% appearing a single time and roughly a fifth taken by the ten largest. The sequenced sample was PBMCs or a T cell subset sorted from them (not recorded which). These receptors all stem from a man younger than 35 who had mild COVID-19 (a few samples of this study predate the infection). Cell type and time point are not known.

This clonotype was observed at least ten times. V usage is TRBV2 and J usage is TRBJ1-5; possible D gene TRBD1, 5 bases. This CDR3 is built from 14 residues. The V and J ends lost 2 bases and 6 bases respectively, with 11 bases between them. Germline V lookup: CDR1 SNHLY, CDR2 FYNNEI. This chain's CDR3 is CASSEQGGSQPQHF. CDR3 sequence (DNA): TGTGCCAGCAGTGAACAGGGAGGGAGTCAGCCCCAGCATTTT.

The V call is TRBV28, the J call TRBJ1-5; TRBD1 agrees at 8 bases. This CDR3 spans 15 amino acids. V shed 6 bases and J 4 bases; nucleotides not matched to a gene: 8. Germline CDR1 reads MDHEN; CDR2 reads SYDVKM. Written as DNA, the CDR3 is TGTGCCAGCAGCATGACAGGGGATATTAATCAGCCCCAGCATTTT. This translates into CASSMTGDINQPQHF.

This clonotype was detected a few times. The CDR3 reads CASRGYLGNEQFF. CDR3 DNA: TGTGCTAGCCGTGGGTATCTGGGGAATGAGCAGTTCTTC. The rearrangement links TRBV7-7 to TRBJ2-1, with D unclear. The CDR3 runs 13 residues. Germline V lookup: CDR1 SSHAT, CDR2 FNYEAQ (reference sequence).

This clonotype appeared a few times. The V gene is TRBV19, the J gene TRBJ2-1; unclear D gene. Germline V CDR1 and CDR2: LNHDA, SQIVND (reference sequence). V lost 1 base and J lost 2, with 6 bases in between. This CDR3 contains 14 residues. The CDR3 coding sequence is TGTGCCAGTAGTATAGTCCTAGCCTACAATGAGCAGTTCTTC. It yields the protein CASSIVLAYNEQFF.